Listed here are 30 T cell receptor beta chains from one sample, sequenced in a study of blood T cell repertoires in COVID-19. Clones were sequenced by immunoSEQ multiplex PCR, and TCRdb holds only the in-frame ones, with some missing. The sample lists 150,000 to 200,000 clones; 80% to 90% were seen once. The sample comprised peripheral blood. Receptor source: a middle-aged man with active or convalescent COVID-19.

The V call is TRBV28, the J call TRBJ1-2; D uncertain. Germline CDR1 MDHEN, CDR2 SYDVKM. The CDR3 length is 12 residues. Trimming pared 6 bases from V and 4 bases from J, leaving 9 bases between. The chain's CDR3 is CASSQWAYGYTF. The CDR3 DNA reads as TGTGCCAGCAGCCAGTGGGCCTATGGCTACACCTTC.

The J gene is TRBJ2-3, the V gene TRBV4-3; D not certain. Trimming took 0 bases from V and 2 from J, leaving 6 bases between them. Germline CDR1 LGHNA, CDR2 YSLEER. CDR3 length: 14 amino acids. The DNA for the CDR3 is TGCGCCAGCAGCCAAGATGCTAACACAGATACGCAGTATTTT. Protein product: CASSQDANTDTQYF.

V and J are TRBV19 and TRBJ2-2, with 10 nucleotides matching TRBD1. V lost 4 bases to trimming and J lost 0 bases; unmatched junction nucleotides: 2. Germline V gene data show CDR1 as LNHDA and CDR2 as SQIVND (reference sequence). The CDR3 loop spans 16 amino acids. CDR3 bases: TGTGCCAGTAGTAGGACAGGGGGTACGAACACCGGGGAGCTGTTTTTT. It translates to CASSRTGGTNTGELFF.

The chain has TRBV20-1 and TRBJ1-6; D gene unclear. The V and J ends lost 3 bases and 0 bases respectively, with 12 bases between them. This CDR3 has 16 amino acids. Germline-derived CDR1 and CDR2 are DFQATT and SNEGSKA (reference sequence). The CDR3 DNA is TGCAGTGCTAGTTCCACAGCCAGCTCCTATAATTCACCCCTCCACTTT. Residues: CSASSTASSYNSPLHF.

V is TRBV2 and J is TRBJ1-1; D is unresolved. Germline loops: CDR1 SNHLY, CDR2 FYNNEI. CDR3 size: 11 residues. V gave up 6 bases and J gave up 4 bases, with 6 bases separating them. CDR3 region: CASREGTEAFF. CDR3 nucleotide sequence: TGTGCCAGCAGGGAGGGCACTGAAGCTTTCTTT.

The V and J genes are TRBV5-4 and TRBJ2-3; D is unclear. The CDR3 spans 13 residues. The germline V and J ends were trimmed by 0 bases and 2 bases, with 4 bases remaining between them. Germline values: CDR1 SGHNT, CDR2 YYREEE (reference sequence). The CDR3 coding sequence is TGTGCCAGCAGCTTGGATTACACAGATACGCAGTATTTT. Translation: CASSLDYTDTQYF.

The rearrangement links TRBV28 to TRBJ1-2, with D tentatively TRBD1 (6 bases). CDR1 MDHEN and CDR2 SYDVKM come from the germline V gene. V was cut by 5 bases and J by 3 bases, with 19 bases left in between. The CDR3 totals 16 residues. The CDR3 DNA reads TGTGCCAGCAGTATACCACAGGGATCGGGGTACTATGGCTACACCTTC. This encodes CASSIPQGSGYYGYTF.

The chain links TRBV19 to TRBJ1-1; possibly TRBD1 for D (5 bases). This CDR3 has 14 residues. The V end was cut by 3 bases, the J end by 1 base, with 9 bases between. Per germline, CDR1 LNHDA and CDR2 SQIVND (reference sequence). The CDR3 loop reads CASSIGGGNTEAFF. As DNA, the CDR3 is TGTGCCAGTAGTATCGGGGGTGGGAACACTGAAGCTTTCTTT.

The CDR3 loop reads CASSERTGRTNGANVLTF. In DNA, the CDR3 is TGCGCCAGCAGCGAGAGGACAGGGAGGACGAACGGGGCCAACGTCCTGACTTTC. The rearrangement joins TRBV5-1 to TRBJ2-6, with TRBD1 identical over 8 bases. This CDR3 region has 18 residues. CDR1 is SGHRS, CDR2 YFSETQ, per germline. V shed 4 bases, J shed 4 bases, and the junction held 13 bases outside the gene matches.

The rearrangement joins TRBV6-5 to TRBJ1-3; 7 bases line up with TRBD1. This CDR3 contains 14 residues. V shed 6 bases, J shed 4 bases, and the junction held 6 bases outside the gene matches. Germline V CDR1 and CDR2: MNHEY, SVGAGI. This CDR3 reads CASSRQGPGNTIYF. The CDR3 DNA is TGTGCCAGCAGCAGACAGGGACCCGGAAACACCATATATTTT.

The V gene is TRBV4-2, the J gene TRBJ1-5; D remains unclear. CDR1 LGHNA and CDR2 YNFKEQ come from the germline V gene. CDR3 length equals 11 residues. Trimming cost V 4 bases and J 6 bases, with 4 bases left between them. The CDR3 is CASSPSQPQHF. CDR3 DNA: TGTGCCAGCAGCCCTAGTCAGCCCCAGCATTTT.

In this sample, this clone turned up once. This chain joins TRBV5-8 and TRBJ2-3; 10 nucleotides align to TRBD1. Germline V CDR1 and CDR2: SGHTS, YDEGEE. CDR3 length: 14 amino acids. V lost 3 bases, J lost 4 bases, and 2 bases stayed unmatched. CDR3 in amino acids: CASSSGQGADTQYF. The CDR3 DNA sequence: TGTGCCAGCAGCTCCGGACAGGGGGCAGATACGCAGTATTTT.

The chain's CDR3 is CASSQDARGQPYEQYF. In nucleotides, the CDR3 is TGCGCCAGCAGCCAAGATGCGCGGGGGCAGCCCTACGAGCAGTACTTC. The V gene is TRBV4-3, the J gene TRBJ2-7; TRBD2 is a possible D gene (7 bases). The V end was cut by 0 bases, the J end by 2 bases, with 14 bases between. Germline loops: CDR1 LGHNA, CDR2 YSLEER. The CDR3 has 16 amino acids.

This chain links TRBV6-5 with TRBJ2-3; D gene unclear. V was pared by 0 bases and J by 6 bases, with 16 bases between. Germline loops: CDR1 MNHEY, CDR2 SVGAGI. The CDR3 contains 16 residues. CDR3 sequence reads: CASSYSAAPTGDTQYF. CDR3 nucleotide sequence: TGTGCCAGCAGTTACTCGGCAGCGCCCACTGGGGATACGCAGTATTTT.

The genes are TRBV7-9 and TRBJ1-2; TRBD1 aligns across 9 bases. The CDR3 spans 14 residues. Trimming at V came to 10 bases and at J to 6 bases, leaving 12 bases not matched to a gene. The germline V gene has CDR1 SEHNR and CDR2 FQNEAQ (reference sequence). CDR3 in amino acids: CATQLQGARDGYTF. The DNA for the CDR3 is TGTGCCACCCAATTACAGGGGGCCCGGGATGGCTACACCTTC.

This chain uses TRBV7-2 with TRBJ1-1; 8 bases are a match to TRBD1. Germline V gene lookup returns CDR1 SGHTA and CDR2 FQGNSA. This CDR3 is built from 15 residues. V shed 1 base, J shed 3 bases, and the junction held 4 bases outside the gene matches. The CDR3 DNA follows: TGTGCCAGCAGCTTAGGGCCGACAGGGGACACTGAAGCTTTCTTT. As protein: CASSLGPTGDTEAFF.

This clone was counted ten times or more. This chain joins TRBV11-3 and TRBJ2-1; 9 nucleotides agree with TRBD2. The CDR3 extends over 15 amino acids. CDR1 and CDR2 from the germline V gene are SGHNT and YENEEA. V was pared by 4 bases and J by 8 bases, with 9 bases of the junction left unmatched. For the CDR3, the DNA is TGTGCCAGCAGCTCCCGTAGCGGGGGTCTAGATGAGCAGTTCTTC. Translating it yields CASSSRSGGLDEQFF.

The V and J genes are TRBV28 and TRBJ1-5; TRBD1 matches 10 bases. Germline V gives CDR1 MDHEN, CDR2 SYDVKM. This CDR3 is 15 amino acids long. Trimming took 7 bases from V and 6 from J; bases not matched to a gene: 9. CDR3 DNA: TGTGCCAGCAAAGCCGGGGGGACAGGGGTTCAGCCCCAGCATTTT. Amino acids: CASKAGGTGVQPQHF.

The chain has TRBV18 and TRBJ2-5, with 7 positions matching TRBD1. Germline values: CDR1 KGHSH, CDR2 LQKENI. The junction had 6 bases not matched to a gene; V was cut back by 3 bases and J by 5 bases. This CDR3 spans 14 amino acids. The CDR3 region has the DNA TGTGCCAGCTCACCGAGGGACAGTGGGGAGACCCAGTACTTC. Translating gives CASSPRDSGETQYF.

The rearrangement uses TRBV7-2 and TRBJ1-4; weak D call: TRBD1 (5 bases). Trimming pared 5 bases from V and 7 bases from J, leaving 14 bases between. CDR3 length: 14 residues. Germline-derived CDR1 and CDR2 are SGHTA and FQGNSA. Written as DNA, the CDR3 is TGTGCCAGCAGCACCTCGCGGGGGGGTGAAAAACTGTTTTTT. Encoded protein: CASSTSRGGEKLFF.

The chain uses TRBV12-3 or TRBV12-4 and TRBJ2-1, with D possibly TRBD1 on 5 matching bases. The CDR3 is 12 residues long. V was clipped by 5 bases and J by 9 bases, with 11 bases between them. CDR3 nucleotide sequence: TGTGCCAGCAGTCCTAGGGGTTTTGAGCAGTTCTTC. Translating gives CASSPRGFEQFF.

CDR3 DNA sequence: TGTGCCAGCCAAACTCGCGGGGGACAACGAGGCACTGAAGCTTTCTTT. Translation gives CASQTRGGQRGTEAFF. This chain links TRBV2 with TRBJ1-1, with D maybe TRBD1 (6 bases). CDR1 is SNHLY, CDR2 FYNNEI, per germline. Trimming removed 8 bases at V and 4 bases at J, with 23 bases between. This CDR3 region has 16 residues.

The table lists this clone with a count of one. V usage is TRBV19 and J usage is TRBJ1-5; D unresolved. V dropped 7 bases and J dropped 2 bases, with 15 bases sitting between them. Looked up from germline, CDR1 is LNHDA and CDR2 is SQIVND (reference sequence). The CDR3 is made up of 15 amino acids. The CDR3 is CASTDNPWGNQPQHF. The CDR3 DNA reads TGTGCCAGTACTGACAACCCCTGGGGCAATCAGCCCCAGCATTTT.

The CDR3: CASSLGSGFEYGYTF. In nucleotides, the CDR3 is TGTGCCAGCAGCCTTGGATCCGGGTTTGAGTATGGCTACACCTTC. J is TRBJ1-2 and V is TRBV9, with no clear D. With 4 bases removed from V and 5 bases from J, the gap between germline ends came to 18 bases. The CDR3 totals 15 residues. The germline gives CDR1 SGDLS, CDR2 YYNGEE. Complete variable domain (other parts from reference TRBV9 and TRBJ1-2): DSGVTQTPKHLITATGQRVTLRCSPRSGDLSVYWYQQSLDQGLQFLIQYYNGEERAKGNILERFSAQQFPDLHSELNLSSLELGDSALYFCASSLGSGFEYGYTFGSGTRLTVV.

The CDR3 DNA follows: TGTGCCTGGAGTGCCCCCGACAGGGAGAACACTGAAGCTTTCTTT. Its protein is CAWSAPDRENTEAFF. V is TRBV30 and J is TRBJ1-1, with TRBD1 identical over 7 bases. The trim removed 1 base at V and 1 base at J, leaving 6 bases unmatched. This CDR3 comprises 15 residues. CDR1 and CDR2 from the germline V gene are GTSNPN and SVGIG (reference sequence).

The rearrangement links TRBV4-1 to TRBJ2-3, with TRBD1 as a possible D gene (5 bases). This CDR3 has 14 residues. The germline V and J ends were trimmed by 1 base and 8 bases, with 13 bases remaining between them. The germline V gene encodes CDR1 MGHRA and CDR2 YSYEKL. The CDR3 bases are TGCGCCAGCAGCCAAGGGGGCCCGTCTGGTACGCAGTATTTT. Amino acids: CASSQGGPSGTQYF.

The genes are TRBV6-5 and TRBJ1-2; 8 nucleotides match TRBD1. Germline CDR1 MNHEY, CDR2 SVGAGI. The CDR3 runs 13 residues. The V and J ends lost 6 bases and 2 bases, in that order; junction bases with no gene match: 2. The CDR3 DNA is TGTGCCAGCAGCCGGGACAGGAACTATGGCTACACCTTC. This translates into CASSRDRNYGYTF.

The gene calls are TRBV28 and TRBJ2-2; TRBD1 matches 9 bases. With V trimmed by 7 bases and J by 5 bases, 11 bases remained unmatched. The length of the CDR3 is 16 residues. Germline assignment: CDR1 MDHEN and CDR2 SYDVKM. The CDR3: CASTPPGTGRTGELFF. CDR3 sequence (DNA): TGTGCCAGCACCCCCCCCGGGACAGGGCGTACCGGGGAGCTGTTTTTT. The full variable domain, its missing parts supplied by reference TRBV28 and TRBJ2-2, is DVKVTQSSRYLVKRTGEKVFLECVQDMDHENMFWYRQDPGLGLRLIYFSYDVKMKEKGDIPEGYSVSREKKERFSLILESASTNQTSMYLCASTPPGTGRTGELFFGEGSRLTVL.

V and J are TRBV6-5 and TRBJ1-1, with a possible D match to TRBD1 (6 bases). The CDR3 consists of 16 residues. Between the trimmed V and J ends, which lost 4 bases and 1 base, there was a span of 16 bases. Germline V gene lookup returns CDR1 MNHEY and CDR2 SVGAGI. CDR3 region: CASSSLRGKRNTEAFF. The CDR3 region has the DNA TGTGCCAGCAGTTCCCTCAGGGGTAAGAGGAACACTGAAGCTTTCTTT.

On this clone itself: Different DNA sequences within this sample yield the same CDR3. The chain carries TRBV3-1 (or the pseudogene TRBV3-2) and TRBJ1-3; 7 nucleotides match TRBD1. V lost 4 bases and J lost 1; bases outside the gene matches: 7. The germline CDR1 and CDR2 sequences are LGHDT and YNNKEL (reference sequence). The CDR3 contains 16 residues. CDR3 loop: CASSLRTGSSGNTIYF. The CDR3 bases are TGTGCCAGCAGCCTCCGGACAGGTTCATCTGGAAACACCATATATTTT.